Below, 2 T cell receptor beta chains from the same sample are listed, as sequenced in a study of CD8+ T cells in alopecia areata. As the sequencing template, cDNA was produced by extracting RNA and reverse transcribing it. Here immunoSEQ multiplex PCR was the method, and the copy in TCRdb shows in-frame clones only, minus some. The repertoire consists of 100,000 to 150,000 clones, with around 50% occurring once and the leading ten covering roughly a tenth. The specimen sequenced was NKG2D-low CD8+ T cells sorted from blood. These receptors were taken from a human donor with alopecia areata.

In this sample, this clone turned up once. This chain uses TRBV27 with TRBJ2-7; maybe TRBD2 (6 bases). Germline V CDR1 and CDR2: MNHEY, SMNVEV (reference sequence). V was cut by 2 bases and J by 4 bases, with 27 bases left in between. CDR3 length: 19 amino acids. CDR3 sequence: CASSLTLIGVDGGPYEQYF. CDR3 in DNA: TGTGCCAGCAGTTTAACCCTAATAGGAGTCGACGGGGGACCGTACGAGCAGTACTTC.

A few counts support this clone. The chain links TRBV28 to TRBJ2-3; D is unclear. The ends were cut back, 3 bases at V and 2 bases at J, with 3 bases in the middle. CDR1 and CDR2 from the germline V gene are MDHEN and SYDVKM. The CDR3 totals 12 residues. CDR3 nucleotide sequence: TGTGCCAGCAGTTTCAACACAGATACGCAGTATTTT. It translates to CASSFNTDTQYF.